This TCR beta chain came from a study of T cells after yellow fever vaccination. This clonotype was observed many times. MiXCR, applied by TCRdb to the 5' RACE reads, yields one record per CDR3 protein. The sample includes more than 350,000 distinct CDR3 sequences, 9.5% to 13% of them seen just once. CDR1 SGHVS and CDR2 FQNEAQ come from the germline V gene. The CDR3 loop spans 14 amino acids. The germline V and J ends were trimmed by 1 base and 1 base, with 7 bases remaining between them. The rearrangement uses TRBV7-8 and TRBJ1-1; D unclear. This specimen consisted of PBMCs, obtained on the day of the first yellow fever vaccination. This TCR was recovered from a young man who received the YFV17D yellow fever vaccine. As DNA, the CDR3 is TGTGCCAGCAGCTTAGTGGGGAGGAACACTGAAGCTTTCTTT. Its translation: CASSLVGRNTEAFF.